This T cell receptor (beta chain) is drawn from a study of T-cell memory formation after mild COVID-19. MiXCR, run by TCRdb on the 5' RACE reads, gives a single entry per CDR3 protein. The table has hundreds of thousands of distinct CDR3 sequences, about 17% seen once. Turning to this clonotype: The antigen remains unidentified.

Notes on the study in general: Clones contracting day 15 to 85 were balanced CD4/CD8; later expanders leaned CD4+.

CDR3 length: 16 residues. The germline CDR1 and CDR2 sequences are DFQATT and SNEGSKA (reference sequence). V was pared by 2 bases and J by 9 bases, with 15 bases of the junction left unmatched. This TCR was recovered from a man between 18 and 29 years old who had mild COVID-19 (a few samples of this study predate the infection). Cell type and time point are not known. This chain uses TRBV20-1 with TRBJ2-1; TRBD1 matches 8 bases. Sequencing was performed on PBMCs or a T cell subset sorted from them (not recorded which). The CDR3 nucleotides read TGCAGTGCTAGAAAACACGGCAGGGGGCTAGCAGTTGAGCAGTTCTTC. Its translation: CSARKHGRGLAVEQFF.